This T cell receptor beta chain was profiled in a study of blood T cells in healthy people across ages. This CDR3 spans 13 amino acids. The V and J ends lost 5 bases and 8 bases respectively, with 13 bases between them. Germline loops: CDR1 MNHEY, CDR2 SVGEGT. Using a J-beta primer mix together with a sample-barcoded 5' primer, a second PCR was run for roughly 6 to 11 cycles. Every single cDNA molecule received a tag from a template-switch adaptor with 12 random nucleotides. TCRdb recomputed calls from the 5' RACE reads with MiXCR, one row per CDR3 protein. The sample holds around 990,000 distinct CDR3 sequences, approximately 26% seen once. This clonotype came up a few times. This same sample was also part of a study on T cells of mothers and their children. That study reports: Per mother, over 8 million TCR beta CDR3 reads were obtained; per child, approximately 3 million.

This sequence was found in a girl aged 2-10 years in good health. J is TRBJ1-5 and V is TRBV6-2 or TRBV6-3; perhaps TRBD1 as D (5 bases). The specimen sequenced was blood. Written as DNA, the CDR3 is TGTGCCAGCAGTGAGACAGTACGGAAGCCCCAGCATTTT. It specifies CASSETVRKPQHF.